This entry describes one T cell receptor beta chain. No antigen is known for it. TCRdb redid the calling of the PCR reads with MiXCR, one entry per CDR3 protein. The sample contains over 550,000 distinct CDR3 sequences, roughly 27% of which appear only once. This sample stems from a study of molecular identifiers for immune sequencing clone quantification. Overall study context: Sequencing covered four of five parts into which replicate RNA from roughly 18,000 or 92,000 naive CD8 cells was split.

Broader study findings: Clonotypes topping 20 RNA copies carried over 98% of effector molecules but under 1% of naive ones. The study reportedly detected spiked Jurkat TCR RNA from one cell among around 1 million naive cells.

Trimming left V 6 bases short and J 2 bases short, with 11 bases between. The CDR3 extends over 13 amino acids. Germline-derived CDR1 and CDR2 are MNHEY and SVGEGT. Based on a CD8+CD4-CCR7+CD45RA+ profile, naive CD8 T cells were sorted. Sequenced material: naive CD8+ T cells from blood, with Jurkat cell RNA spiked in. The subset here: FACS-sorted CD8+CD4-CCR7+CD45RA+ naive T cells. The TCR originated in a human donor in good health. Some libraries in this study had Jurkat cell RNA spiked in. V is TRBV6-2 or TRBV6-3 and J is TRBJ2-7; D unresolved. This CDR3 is CASSFYLPYEQYF. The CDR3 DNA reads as TGTGCCAGCAGCTTCTATTTACCCTACGAGCAGTACTTC.